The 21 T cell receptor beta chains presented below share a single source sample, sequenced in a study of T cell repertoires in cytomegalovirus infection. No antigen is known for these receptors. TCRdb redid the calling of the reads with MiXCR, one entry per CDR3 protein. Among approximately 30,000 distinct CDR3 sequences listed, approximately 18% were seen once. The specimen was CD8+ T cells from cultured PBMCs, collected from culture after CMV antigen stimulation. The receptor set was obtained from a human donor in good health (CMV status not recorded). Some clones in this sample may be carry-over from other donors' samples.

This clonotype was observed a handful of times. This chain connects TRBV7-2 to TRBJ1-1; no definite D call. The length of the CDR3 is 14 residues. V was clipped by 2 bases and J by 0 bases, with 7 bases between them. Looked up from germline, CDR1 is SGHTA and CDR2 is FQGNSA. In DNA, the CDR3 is TGTGCCAGCAGCTTACTGGTGTTGAACACTGAAGCTTTCTTT. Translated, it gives CASSLLVLNTEAFF.

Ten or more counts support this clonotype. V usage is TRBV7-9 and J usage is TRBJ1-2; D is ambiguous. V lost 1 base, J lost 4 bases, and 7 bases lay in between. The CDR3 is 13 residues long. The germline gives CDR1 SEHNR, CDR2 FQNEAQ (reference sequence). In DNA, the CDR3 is TGTGCCAGCAGCTTAGGGGATACCTATGGCTACACCTTC. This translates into CASSLGDTYGYTF.

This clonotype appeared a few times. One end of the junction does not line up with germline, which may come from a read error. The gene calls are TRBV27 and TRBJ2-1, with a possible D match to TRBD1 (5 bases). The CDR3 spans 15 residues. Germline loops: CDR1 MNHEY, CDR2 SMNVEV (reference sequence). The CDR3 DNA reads TGTGCCAGTAGTTTAGGGGCAGCCGGTGGGAATGAGCAGTTCTTC. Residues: CASSLGAAGGNEQFF.

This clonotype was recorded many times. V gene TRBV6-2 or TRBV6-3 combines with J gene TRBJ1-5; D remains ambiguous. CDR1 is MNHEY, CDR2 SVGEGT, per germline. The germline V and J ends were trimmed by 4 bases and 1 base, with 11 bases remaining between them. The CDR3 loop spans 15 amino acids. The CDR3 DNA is TGTGCCAGCAGTTCCGTCGGAGGGAGCAATCAGCCCCAGCATTTT. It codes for CASSSVGGSNQPQHF.

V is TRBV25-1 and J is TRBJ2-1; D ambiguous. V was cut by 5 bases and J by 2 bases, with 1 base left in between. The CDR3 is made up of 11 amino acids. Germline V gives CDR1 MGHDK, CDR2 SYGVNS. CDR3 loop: CASSPYNEQFF. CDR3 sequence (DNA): TGTGCCAGCAGTCCCTACAATGAGCAGTTCTTC.

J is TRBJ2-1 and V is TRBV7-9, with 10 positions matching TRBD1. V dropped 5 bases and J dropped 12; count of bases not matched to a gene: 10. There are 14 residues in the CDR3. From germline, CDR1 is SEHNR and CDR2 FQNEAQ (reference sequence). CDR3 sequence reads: CASSPGQGIDGQFF. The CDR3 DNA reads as TGTGCCAGCAGCCCGGGACAGGGGATAGATGGGCAGTTCTTC.

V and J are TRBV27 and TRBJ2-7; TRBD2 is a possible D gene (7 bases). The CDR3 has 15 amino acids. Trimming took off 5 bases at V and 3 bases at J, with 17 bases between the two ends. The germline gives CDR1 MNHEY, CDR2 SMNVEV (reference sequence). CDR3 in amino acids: CASSPSRGGLYEQYF. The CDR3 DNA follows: TGTGCCAGCAGTCCCTCACGCGGGGGCCTCTACGAGCAGTACTTC.

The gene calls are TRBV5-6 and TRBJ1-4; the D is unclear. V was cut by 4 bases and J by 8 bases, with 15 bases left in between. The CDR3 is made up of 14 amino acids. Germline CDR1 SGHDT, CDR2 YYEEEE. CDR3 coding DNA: TGTGCCAGCAGCCTCGGAGAGGGTCACGAAAAACTGTTTTTT. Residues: CASSLGEGHEKLFF.

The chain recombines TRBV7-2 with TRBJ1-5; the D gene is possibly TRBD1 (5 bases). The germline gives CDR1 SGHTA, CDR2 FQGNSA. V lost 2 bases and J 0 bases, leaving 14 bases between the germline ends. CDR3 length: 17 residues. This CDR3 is CASSLSHQTDSNQPQHF. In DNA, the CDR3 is TGTGCCAGCAGCTTAAGTCACCAGACAGATAGCAATCAGCCCCAGCATTTT.

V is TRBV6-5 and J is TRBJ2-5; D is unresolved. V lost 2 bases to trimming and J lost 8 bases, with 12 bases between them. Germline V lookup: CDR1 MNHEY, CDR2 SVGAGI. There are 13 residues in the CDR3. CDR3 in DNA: TGTGCCAGCAGTTACCCCCCCGGAGATACCCAGTACTTC. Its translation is CASSYPPGDTQYF.

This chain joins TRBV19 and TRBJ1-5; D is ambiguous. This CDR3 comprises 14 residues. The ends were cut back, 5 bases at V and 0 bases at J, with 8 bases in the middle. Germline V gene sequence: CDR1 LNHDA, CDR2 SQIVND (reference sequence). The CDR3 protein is CASSQTGSNQPQHF. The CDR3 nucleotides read TGTGCCAGTAGTCAGACGGGTAGCAATCAGCCCCAGCATTTT.

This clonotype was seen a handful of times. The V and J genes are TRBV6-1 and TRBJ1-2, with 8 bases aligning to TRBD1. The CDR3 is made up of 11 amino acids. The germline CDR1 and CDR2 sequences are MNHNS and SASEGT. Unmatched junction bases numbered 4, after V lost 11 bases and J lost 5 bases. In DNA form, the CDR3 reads TGTGCCGCCAGGACAGGGTATGGCTACACCTTC. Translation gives CAARTGYGYTF.

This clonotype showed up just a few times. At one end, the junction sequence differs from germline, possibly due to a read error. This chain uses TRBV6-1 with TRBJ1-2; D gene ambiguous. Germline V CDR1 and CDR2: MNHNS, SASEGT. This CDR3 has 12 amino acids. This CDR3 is CPRRGSGRGYTF. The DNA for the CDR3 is TGCCCAAGGAGAGGGTCCGGGAGAGGCTACACCTTC.

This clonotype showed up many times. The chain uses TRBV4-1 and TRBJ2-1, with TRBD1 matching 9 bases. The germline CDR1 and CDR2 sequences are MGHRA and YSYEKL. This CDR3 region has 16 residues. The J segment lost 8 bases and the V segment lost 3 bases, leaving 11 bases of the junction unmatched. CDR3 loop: CASSQGGDRVTYEQFF. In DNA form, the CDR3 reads TGCGCCAGCAGCCAGGGGGGGGACAGGGTTACCTATGAGCAGTTCTTC.

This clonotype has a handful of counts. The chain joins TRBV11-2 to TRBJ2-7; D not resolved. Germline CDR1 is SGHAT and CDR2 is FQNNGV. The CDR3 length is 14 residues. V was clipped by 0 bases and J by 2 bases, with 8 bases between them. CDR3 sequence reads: CASSLDSITYEQYF. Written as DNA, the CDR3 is TGTGCCAGCAGCTTAGACTCGATCACCTACGAGCAGTACTTC.

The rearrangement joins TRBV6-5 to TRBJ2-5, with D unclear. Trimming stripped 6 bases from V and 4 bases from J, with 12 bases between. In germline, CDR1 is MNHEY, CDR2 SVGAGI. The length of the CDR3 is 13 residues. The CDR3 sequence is CASRVNWGETQYF. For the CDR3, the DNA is TGTGCCAGCAGAGTGAACTGGGGAGAGACCCAGTACTTC.

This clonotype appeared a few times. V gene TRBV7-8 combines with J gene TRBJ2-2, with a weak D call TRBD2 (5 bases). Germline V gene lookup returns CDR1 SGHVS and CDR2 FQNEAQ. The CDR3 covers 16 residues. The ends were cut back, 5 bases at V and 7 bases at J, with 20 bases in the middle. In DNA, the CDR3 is TGTGCCAGCAGCCACCCCCCTAGTGTAACTAGCGGGGAGCTGTTTTTT. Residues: CASSHPPSVTSGELFF.

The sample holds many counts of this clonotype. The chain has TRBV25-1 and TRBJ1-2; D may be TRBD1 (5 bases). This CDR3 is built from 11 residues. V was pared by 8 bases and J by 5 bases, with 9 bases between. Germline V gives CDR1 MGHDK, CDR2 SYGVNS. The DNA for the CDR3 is TGTGCCAGCGGACAACAATATGGCTACACCTTC. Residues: CASGQQYGYTF.

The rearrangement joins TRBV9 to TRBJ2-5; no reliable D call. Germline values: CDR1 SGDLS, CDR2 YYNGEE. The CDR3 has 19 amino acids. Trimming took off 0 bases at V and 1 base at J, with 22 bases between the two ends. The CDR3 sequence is CASSVGEKGFGGFQETQYF. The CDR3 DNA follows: TGTGCCAGCAGCGTAGGGGAAAAAGGCTTTGGTGGGTTCCAAGAGACCCAGTACTTC.

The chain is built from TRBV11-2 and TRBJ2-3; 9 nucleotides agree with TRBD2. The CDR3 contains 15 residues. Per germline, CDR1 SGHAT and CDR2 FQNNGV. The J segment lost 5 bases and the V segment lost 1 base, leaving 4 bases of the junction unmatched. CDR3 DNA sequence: TGTGCCAGCAGCTTAGGCGGGAGGGCAAGAGATACGCAGTATTTT. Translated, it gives CASSLGGRARDTQYF.

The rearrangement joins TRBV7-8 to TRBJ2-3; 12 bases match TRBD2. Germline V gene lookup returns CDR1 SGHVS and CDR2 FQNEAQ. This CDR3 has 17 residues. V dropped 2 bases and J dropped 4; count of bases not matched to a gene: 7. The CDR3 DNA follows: TGTGCCAGCAGCTTAACACGGACTAGCGGGGAAGCAGATACGCAGTATTTT. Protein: CASSLTRTSGEADTQYF. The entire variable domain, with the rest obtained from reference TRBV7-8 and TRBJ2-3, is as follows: GAGVSQSPRYKVAKRGQDVALRCDPISGHVSLFWYQQALGQGPEFLTYFQNEAQLDKSGLPSDRFFAERPEGSVSTLKIQRTQQEDSAVYLCASSLTRTSGEADTQYFGPGTRLTVL.